These T cell receptor beta chains were read from a single sample in a study of blood T cell dynamics during melanoma immunotherapy. The repertoire was sequenced with immunoSEQ multiplex PCR; TCRdb's copy has only in-frame clones and lacks some. Of 15,000 to 20,000 clones in the sample, 80% to 95% were seen once. Material: blood, obtained from a patient treated with checkpoint blockade. These TCRs come from a human donor with melanoma. CDR3s include the opening cysteine and the closing phenylalanine or tryptophan. D genes are given only for firm matches. The size entry is marked missing in some rows and otherwise reads once, few, many or a size class.

cdr3_nt cdr3_aa clone_size v_call d_call j_call
TGTGCCATCAGAGGGACAGATAATCAGCCCCAGCATTTT CAIRGTDNQPQHF NA TRBV10-3 TRBD1 TRBJ1-5
TGTGCCAGCAGCTTAGATAGACTAGCGAATGAGCAGTTCTTC CASSLDRLANEQFF NA TRBV11-3 TRBD2 TRBJ2-1
TGTGCCAGCAGCCCGGCCTGGGGCTTAGATGAAAAACTGTTTTTT CASSPAWGLDEKLFF NA TRBV7-9 NA TRBJ1-4
TGTGCCAGCAGTTTATTTCAGGAGGCTGGAAACACCATATATTTT CASSLFQEAGNTIYF NA TRBV28 NA TRBJ1-3
TGTGCCAGCAGCTTGGGCGACAGTAACACTGAAGCTTTCTTT CASSLGDSNTEAFF NA TRBV11-3 NA TRBJ1-1
TGCGCCAGCAGCCAGGACTTCTGTGTAGTGGAGTATTTT CASSQDFCVVEYF NA TRBV4-3 NA TRBJ2-3
TGTGCCAGCAGTTTAAAAGGCCAGGCAAAGGGTGGCTACACCTTC CASSLKGQAKGGYTF NA TRBV27 NA TRBJ1-2
TGTGCCAGCAGCGTAGCTCCGACTAGCGGGGGAGGTACGCAGTATTTT CASSVAPTSGGGTQYF NA TRBV9 TRBD2 TRBJ2-3
TGCAGCGTTGCACGGGGGAGCACAGATACGCAGTATTTT CSVARGSTDTQYF NA TRBV29-1 NA TRBJ2-3
TGCGCCAGCAGCCAAGATATCTTTGTGGGTGCAGATACGCAGTATTTT CASSQDIFVGADTQYF NA TRBV4-3 NA TRBJ2-3
TGTGCCAGCAGTTACGGTCTAGCGGGAGGGAATGAGCAGTTCTTC CASSYGLAGGNEQFF NA TRBV6-5 TRBD2 TRBJ2-1
TGTGCCAGCAGCCCCCCGGGTAGCGGGAGGACCGGGGAGCTGTTTTTT CASSPPGSGRTGELFF NA TRBV11-2 TRBD2 TRBJ2-2
TGTGCCAGCACCATACAGGGAAATAATTCACCCCTCCACTTT CASTIQGNNSPLHF NA TRBV6-6 NA TRBJ1-6
TGTGCCAGCAGTTTAATGAATCAGCCCCAGCATTTT CASSLMNQPQHF NA TRBV28 NA TRBJ1-5
TGCGCCAGCCGTCCCGGGACAGAATGGGACGGCTACACCTTC CASRPGTEWDGYTF once TRBV4-1 TRBD1 TRBJ1-2
TGTGCCAGCAGTTACGAATCAGGGGGCCAGTATGGCTACACCTTC CASSYESGGQYGYTF few TRBV6-5 TRBD1 TRBJ1-2
TGTGCCAGCTCACCACCAGGGGCTAGAGATCGAGCTTTCTTT CASSPPGARDRAFF NA TRBV18 NA TRBJ1-1
TGTGCCAGCAGCCTCCGCTTATTAACGGGTAGCATCGATACGCAGTATTTT CASSLRLLTGSIDTQYF NA TRBV7-2 NA TRBJ2-3
TGTGCCAGCAGCTTGGTAGGCCCAATGAACACTGAAGCTTTCTTT CASSLVGPMNTEAFF NA TRBV5-4 NA TRBJ1-1
TGTGCCAGTAGACAGGGACGAGTCAACACTGAAGCTTTCTTT CASRQGRVNTEAFF few TRBV11-2 TRBD1 TRBJ1-1
TGTGCCAGCAGCTCGTTGACAGGCGTTATGACCCAGTACTTC CASSSLTGVMTQYF NA TRBV7-9 NA TRBJ2-5
TGTGCCAGCAGCAAAGGGGGGACAGCAGATTCACCCCTCCACTTT CASSKGGTADSPLHF once TRBV21-1 NA TRBJ1-6
TGTGCCAGCAGTCCTGGTTGGAATCAGCCCCAGCATTTT CASSPGWNQPQHF NA TRBV27 NA TRBJ1-5
TGTGCCAGCAGCTTAGATGGACAGGGATTCGATGAGCAGTTCTTC CASSLDGQGFDEQFF NA TRBV11-2 TRBD1 TRBJ2-1
TGTGCCAGCACCCAACCGGGACAGCAAGAGACCCAGTACTTC CASTQPGQQETQYF NA TRBV7-2 TRBD1 TRBJ2-5
TGTGCCAGCAGTTTATCGGACAGGGTCTATGGCTACACCTTC CASSLSDRVYGYTF NA TRBV28 TRBD1 TRBJ1-2
TGTGCCAGCAGTTTTGACAGGGAGGGCCAAGAGACCCAGTACTTC CASSFDREGQETQYF NA TRBV27 NA TRBJ2-5
TGTGCCAGCAGCCCCGAAACCGGGACAGCCCGGGAGCAGTACTTC CASSPETGTAREQYF NA TRBV7-6 TRBD1 TRBJ2-7
TGTGCCAGCAGTTACTCGATGGGTGAAGCTTTCTTT CASSYSMGEAFF NA TRBV6-5 NA TRBJ1-1
TGCAGCGTTGAAAGGGCAGGGTACTATGGCTACACCTTC CSVERAGYYGYTF NA TRBV29-1 NA TRBJ1-2
TGTGCCAGCAGTCCCCCCAAGGACAGGGAGCAGCCCCAGCATTTT CASSPPKDREQPQHF few TRBV27 TRBD1 TRBJ1-5
TGTGCCAGCAGCTTGGATATCTCCACGAGGGGCGAGCAGTACTTC CASSLDISTRGEQYF NA TRBV5-6 NA TRBJ2-7
TGTGCCACTCGAACTCCCCCACAGCAGTTCTTC CATRTPPQQFF NA TRBV6-5 NA TRBJ2-1
TGCGCCAGCAGCTTGGGGACAGGGGTCTATGGCTACACCTTC CASSLGTGVYGYTF NA TRBV5-1 TRBD1 TRBJ1-2
TGTGCCAGCACCACTAGCGGGGGGATTTCAGATACGCAGTATTTT CASTTSGGISDTQYF NA TRBV6-6 TRBD2 TRBJ2-3